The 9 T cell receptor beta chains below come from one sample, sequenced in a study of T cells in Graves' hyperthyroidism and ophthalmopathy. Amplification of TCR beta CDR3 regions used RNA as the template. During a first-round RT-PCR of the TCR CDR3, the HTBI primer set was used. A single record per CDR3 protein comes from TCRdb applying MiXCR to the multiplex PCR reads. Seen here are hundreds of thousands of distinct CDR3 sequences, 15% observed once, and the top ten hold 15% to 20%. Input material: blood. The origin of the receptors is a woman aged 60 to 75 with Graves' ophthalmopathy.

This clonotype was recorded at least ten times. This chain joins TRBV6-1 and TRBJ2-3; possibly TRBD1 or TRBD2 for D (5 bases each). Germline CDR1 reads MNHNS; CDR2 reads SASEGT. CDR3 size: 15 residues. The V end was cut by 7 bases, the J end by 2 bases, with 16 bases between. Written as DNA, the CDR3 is TGTGCCAGCATCCCATTTGGGGGAATCACAGATACGCAGTATTTT. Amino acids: CASIPFGGITDTQYF.

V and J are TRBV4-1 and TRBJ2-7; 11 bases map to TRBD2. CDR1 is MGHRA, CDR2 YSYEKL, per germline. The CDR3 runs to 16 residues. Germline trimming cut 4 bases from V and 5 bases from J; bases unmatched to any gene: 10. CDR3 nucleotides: TGCGCCAGCAGCCCAGAGGCTAGCGGGAGGTCAGACGAGCAGTACTTC. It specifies CASSPEASGRSDEQYF.

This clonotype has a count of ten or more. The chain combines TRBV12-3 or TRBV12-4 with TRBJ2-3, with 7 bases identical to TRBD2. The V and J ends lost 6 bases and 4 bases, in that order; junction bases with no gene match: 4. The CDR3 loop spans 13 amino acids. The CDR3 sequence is CASRGGSADTQYF. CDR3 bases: TGTGCCAGCAGGGGGGGGTCTGCAGATACGCAGTATTTT.

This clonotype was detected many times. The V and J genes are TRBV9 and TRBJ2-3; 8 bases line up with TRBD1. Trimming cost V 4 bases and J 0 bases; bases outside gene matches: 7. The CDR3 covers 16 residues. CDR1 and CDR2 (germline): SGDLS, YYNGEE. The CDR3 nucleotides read TGTGCCAGCAGCTCCCGGGACAGGACTAGCACAGATACGCAGTATTTT. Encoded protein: CASSSRDRTSTDTQYF.

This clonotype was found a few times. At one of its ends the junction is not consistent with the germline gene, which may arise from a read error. In DNA, the CDR3 is TGTGCCAGCAGTTTATCTGGGTTGGGCCAGGGCCAACTCTTT. Encoded protein: CASSLSGLGQGQLF. This sequence joins TRBV28 and TRBJ1-1; tentatively, D is TRBD1 (5 bases). The CDR3 length is 14 residues. Germline loops: CDR1 MDHEN, CDR2 SYDVKM.

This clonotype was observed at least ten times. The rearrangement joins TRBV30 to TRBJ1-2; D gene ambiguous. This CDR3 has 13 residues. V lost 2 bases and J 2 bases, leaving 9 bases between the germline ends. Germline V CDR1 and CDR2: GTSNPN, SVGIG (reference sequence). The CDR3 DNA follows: TGTGCCTGGAGTCGCCCAGAAAACTATGGCTACACCTTC. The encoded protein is CAWSRPENYGYTF.

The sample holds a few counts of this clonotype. CDR3: CASSSRRASGRGEQFF. CDR3 in DNA: TGTGCCAGCAGCTCTCGTCGGGCTAGCGGGAGGGGTGAGCAGTTCTTC. The chain is built from TRBV7-9 and TRBJ2-1, with 12 bases aligning to TRBD2. The CDR3 runs to 16 residues. J was trimmed by 9 bases and V by 4 bases; bases with no gene match: 10. CDR1 and CDR2 from the germline V gene are SEHNR and FQNEAQ (reference sequence).

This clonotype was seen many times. CDR3: CASSRDRGNTEAFF. The CDR3 DNA reads as TGTGCCAGCAGCCGGGACAGGGGTAACACTGAAGCTTTCTTT. V and J are TRBV27 and TRBJ1-1, with 10 bases matching TRBD1. This CDR3 contains 14 residues. CDR1 and CDR2 (germline): MNHEY, SMNVEV (reference sequence). Trimming took 6 bases from V and 2 from J; bases not matched to a gene: 3.

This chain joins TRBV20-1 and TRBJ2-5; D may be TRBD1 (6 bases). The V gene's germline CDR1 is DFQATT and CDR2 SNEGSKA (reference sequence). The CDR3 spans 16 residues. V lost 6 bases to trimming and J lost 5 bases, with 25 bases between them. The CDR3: CSAPTSGWGQGETQYF. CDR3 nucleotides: TGCAGTGCCCCTACAAGTGGTTGGGGGCAAGGGGAGACCCAGTACTTC.